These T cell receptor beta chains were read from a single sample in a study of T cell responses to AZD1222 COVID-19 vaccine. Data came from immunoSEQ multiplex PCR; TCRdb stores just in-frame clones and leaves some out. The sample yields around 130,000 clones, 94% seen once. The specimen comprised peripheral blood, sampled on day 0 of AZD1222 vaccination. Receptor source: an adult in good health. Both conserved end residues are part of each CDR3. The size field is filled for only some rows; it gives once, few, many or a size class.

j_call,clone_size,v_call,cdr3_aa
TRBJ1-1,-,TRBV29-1,CSVRDTEAFF
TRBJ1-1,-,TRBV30,CAWRPTGYPNTEAFF
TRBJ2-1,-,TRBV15,CATSLGSETYNEQFF
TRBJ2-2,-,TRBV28,CASSSPYTAGGRTGELFF
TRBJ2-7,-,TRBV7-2,CASSYTGSEQYF
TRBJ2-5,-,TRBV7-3,CASSRQPGETQYF
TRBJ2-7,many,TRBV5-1,CASSHYRGGDYEQYF
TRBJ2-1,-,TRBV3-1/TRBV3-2,CASSQEVHNEQFF
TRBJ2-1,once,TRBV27,CASSLGQYNEQFF
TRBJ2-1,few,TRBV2,CASSVTSVEQFF
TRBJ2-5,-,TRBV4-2,CASRKEGSGIGGGPQETQYF
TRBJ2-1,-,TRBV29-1,CSVEISGDSYNEQFF
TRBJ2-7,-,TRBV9,CASSVGEGEQYF
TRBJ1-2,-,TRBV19,CASSWGRGGDGYTF
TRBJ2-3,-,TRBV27,CASSWALTDTQYF
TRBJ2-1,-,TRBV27,CASSPRTSGNNEQFF
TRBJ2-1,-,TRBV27,CASSPFLAGLYNEQFF
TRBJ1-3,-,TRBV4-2,CASSFVHRDTSSGNTIYF
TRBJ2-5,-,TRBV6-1,CASSEVYRQTQYF
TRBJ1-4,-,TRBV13,CASSFKGTHEKLFF
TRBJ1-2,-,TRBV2,CASSGETGYGYTF
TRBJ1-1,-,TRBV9,CASSGQLENTEAFF
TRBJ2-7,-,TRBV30,CAWSVRGAHEQYF
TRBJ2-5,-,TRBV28,CASSSIPPGLADLQETQYF
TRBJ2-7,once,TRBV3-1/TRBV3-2,CASSPEGREQYF
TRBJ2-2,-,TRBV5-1,CASSSSGANTGELFF
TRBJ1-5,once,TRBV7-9,CASSSGYSNQPQHF
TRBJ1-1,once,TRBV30,CAWRRGGTEAFF
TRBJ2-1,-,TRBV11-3,CASSLGSDQFF
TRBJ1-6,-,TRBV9,CASSSGLNNSPLHF
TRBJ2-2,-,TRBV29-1,CSVGGVRELFF
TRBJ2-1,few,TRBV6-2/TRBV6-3,CASSYSGNEQFF
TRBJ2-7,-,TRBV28,CASTSGQGRYEQYF
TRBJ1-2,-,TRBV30,CAWSVASSGYGYTF
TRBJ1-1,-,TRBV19,CASSIGDRGRTEAFF
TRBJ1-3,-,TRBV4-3,CASSQDHLSGNTIYF
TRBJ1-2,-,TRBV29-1,CSVQVNYGYTF
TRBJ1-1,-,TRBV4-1,CASSQARAMNTEAFF
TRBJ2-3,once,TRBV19,CASSLTRRDTDTQYF
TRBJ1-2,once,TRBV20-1,CSASKGVYTF
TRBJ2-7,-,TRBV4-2,CASSQGGSTYEQYF
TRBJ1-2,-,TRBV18,CASSPPGKDGYTF
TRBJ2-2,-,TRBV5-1,CASSSFTGVGGELFF
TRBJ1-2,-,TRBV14,CASSQDPGQGRGYTF
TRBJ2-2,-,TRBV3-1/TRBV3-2,CASSPFMGTGELFF
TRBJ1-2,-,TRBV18,CASSRIAGGGDGYTF
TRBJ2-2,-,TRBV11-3,CASSLDRGTGELFF
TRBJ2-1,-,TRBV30,CAWSAGNEQFF
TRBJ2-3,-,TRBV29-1,CSARTSFGSTDTQYF
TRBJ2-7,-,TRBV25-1,CASSLEGRVEQYF